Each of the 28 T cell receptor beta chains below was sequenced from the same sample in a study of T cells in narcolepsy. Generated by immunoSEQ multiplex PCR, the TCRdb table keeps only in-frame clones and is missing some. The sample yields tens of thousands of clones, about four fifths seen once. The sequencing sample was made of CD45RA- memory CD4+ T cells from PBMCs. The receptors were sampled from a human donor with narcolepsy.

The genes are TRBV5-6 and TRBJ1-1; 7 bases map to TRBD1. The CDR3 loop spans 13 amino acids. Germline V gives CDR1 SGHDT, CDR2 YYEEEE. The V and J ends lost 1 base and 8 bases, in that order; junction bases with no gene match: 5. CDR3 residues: CASSLRGGGEAFF. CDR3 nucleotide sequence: TGTGCCAGCAGCTTGAGAGGGGGCGGAGAAGCTTTCTTT.

The CDR3 nucleotides are TGTGCCACCAGCATTGAGGTGACTTCCTATGGCTACACCTTC. It encodes CATSIEVTSYGYTF. This chain uses TRBV15 with TRBJ1-2; D ambiguous. V shed 4 bases and J shed 4 bases, with 13 bases lying between them. The CDR3 contains 14 residues. The V gene's germline CDR1 is LNHNV and CDR2 YYDKDF (reference sequence).

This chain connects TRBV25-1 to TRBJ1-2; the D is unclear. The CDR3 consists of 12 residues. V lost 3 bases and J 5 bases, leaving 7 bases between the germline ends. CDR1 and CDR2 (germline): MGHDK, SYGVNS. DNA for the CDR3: TGTGCCAGCAGTGATCGCCCGTATGGCTACACCTTC. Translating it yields CASSDRPYGYTF.

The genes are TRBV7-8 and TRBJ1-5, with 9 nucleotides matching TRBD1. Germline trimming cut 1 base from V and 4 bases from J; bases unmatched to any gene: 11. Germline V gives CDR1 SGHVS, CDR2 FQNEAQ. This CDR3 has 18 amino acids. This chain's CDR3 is CASSLGQSRQGGNQPQHF. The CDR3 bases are TGTGCCAGCAGCTTAGGGCAGTCCCGACAGGGGGGGAATCAGCCCCAGCATTTT.

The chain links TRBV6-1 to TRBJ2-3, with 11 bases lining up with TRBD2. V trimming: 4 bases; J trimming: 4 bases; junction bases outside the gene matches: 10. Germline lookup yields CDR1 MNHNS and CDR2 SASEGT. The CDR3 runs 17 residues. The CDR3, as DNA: TGTGCCAGCAGTGTCGGTTTAGCGGGGGGGCAGGCAGATACGCAGTATTTT. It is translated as CASSVGLAGGQADTQYF.

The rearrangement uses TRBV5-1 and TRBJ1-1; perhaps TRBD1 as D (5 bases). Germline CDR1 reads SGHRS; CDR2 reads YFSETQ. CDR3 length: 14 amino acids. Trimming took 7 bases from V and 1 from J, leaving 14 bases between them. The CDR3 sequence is CASSTGQPNTEAFF. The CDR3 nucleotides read TGCGCCAGCTCTACAGGACAACCGAACACTGAAGCTTTCTTT.

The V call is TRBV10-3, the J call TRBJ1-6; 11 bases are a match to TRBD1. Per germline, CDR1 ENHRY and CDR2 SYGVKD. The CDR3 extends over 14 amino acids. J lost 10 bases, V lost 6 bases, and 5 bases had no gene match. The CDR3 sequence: CAIRLGQGVSPLHF. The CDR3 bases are TGTGCCATCAGACTGGGACAGGGGGTCTCACCCCTCCACTTT.

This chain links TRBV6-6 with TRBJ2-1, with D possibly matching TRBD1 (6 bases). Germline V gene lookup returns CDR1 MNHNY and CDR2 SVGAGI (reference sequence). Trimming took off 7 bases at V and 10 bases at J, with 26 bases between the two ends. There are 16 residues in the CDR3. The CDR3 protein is CASNNPTGSIYMEQFF. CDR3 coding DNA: TGTGCCAGCAACAACCCAACAGGGTCCATCTACATGGAGCAGTTCTTC.

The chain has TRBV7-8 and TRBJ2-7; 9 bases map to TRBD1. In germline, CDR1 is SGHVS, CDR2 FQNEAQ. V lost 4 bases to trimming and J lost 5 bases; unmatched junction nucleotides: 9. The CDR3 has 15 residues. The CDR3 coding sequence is TGTGCCAGCAGCTCCTACCGGGACAGGGTACACGAGCAGTACTTC. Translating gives CASSSYRDRVHEQYF.

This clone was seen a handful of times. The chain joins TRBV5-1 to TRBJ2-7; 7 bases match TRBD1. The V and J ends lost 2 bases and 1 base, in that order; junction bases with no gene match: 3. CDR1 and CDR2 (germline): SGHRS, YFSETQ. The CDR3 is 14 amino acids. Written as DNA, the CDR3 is TGCGCCAGCAGCTTCGGGACAGCTTCCTACGAGCAGTACTTC. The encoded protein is CASSFGTASYEQYF.

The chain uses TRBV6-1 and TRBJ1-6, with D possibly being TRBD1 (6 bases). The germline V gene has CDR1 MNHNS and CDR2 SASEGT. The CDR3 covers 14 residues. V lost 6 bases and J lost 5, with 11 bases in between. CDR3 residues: CASSHRADNSPLHF. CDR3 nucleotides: TGTGCCAGCAGCCACAGGGCGGATAATTCACCCCTCCACTTT.

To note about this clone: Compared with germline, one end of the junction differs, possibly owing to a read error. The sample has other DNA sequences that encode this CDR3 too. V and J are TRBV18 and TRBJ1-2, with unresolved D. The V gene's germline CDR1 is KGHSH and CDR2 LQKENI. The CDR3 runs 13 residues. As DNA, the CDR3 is TGCGCCAGCTCACCCGACAAAAACTATGGCTACACCTTC. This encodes CASSPDKNYGYTF. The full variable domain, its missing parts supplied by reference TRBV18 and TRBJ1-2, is NAGVMQNPRHLVRRRGQEARLRCSPMKGHSHVYWYRQLPEEGLKFMVYLQKENIIDESGMPKERFSAEFPKEGPSILRIQQVVRGDSAAYFCASSPDKNYGYTFGSGTRLTVV.

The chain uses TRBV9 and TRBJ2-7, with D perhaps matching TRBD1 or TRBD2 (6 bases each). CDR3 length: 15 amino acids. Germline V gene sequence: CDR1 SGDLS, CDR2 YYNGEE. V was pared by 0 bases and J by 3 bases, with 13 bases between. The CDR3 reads CASSVDDGGFYEQYF. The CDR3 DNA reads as TGTGCCAGCAGCGTAGACGACGGGGGCTTCTACGAGCAGTACTTC.

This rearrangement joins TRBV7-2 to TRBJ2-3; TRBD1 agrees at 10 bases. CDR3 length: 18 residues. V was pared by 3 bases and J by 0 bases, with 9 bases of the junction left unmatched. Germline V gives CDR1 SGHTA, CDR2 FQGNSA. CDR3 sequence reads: CASSLTGTGVESTDTQYF. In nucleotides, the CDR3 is TGTGCCAGCAGCTTGACCGGGACAGGGGTTGAGAGCACAGATACGCAGTATTTT.

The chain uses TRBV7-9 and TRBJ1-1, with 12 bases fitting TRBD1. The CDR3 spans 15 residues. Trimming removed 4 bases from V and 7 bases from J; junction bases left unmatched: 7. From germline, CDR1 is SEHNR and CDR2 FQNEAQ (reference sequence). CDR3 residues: CASSSRDRGRGEAFF. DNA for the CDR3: TGTGCCAGCAGCTCCCGGGACAGGGGGCGAGGTGAAGCTTTCTTT.

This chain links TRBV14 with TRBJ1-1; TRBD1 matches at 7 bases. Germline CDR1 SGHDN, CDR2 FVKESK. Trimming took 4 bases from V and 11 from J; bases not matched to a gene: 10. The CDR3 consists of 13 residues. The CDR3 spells CASSRELRGGAFF. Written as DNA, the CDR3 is TGTGCCAGCAGCCGGGAACTCAGGGGGGGGGCTTTCTTT.

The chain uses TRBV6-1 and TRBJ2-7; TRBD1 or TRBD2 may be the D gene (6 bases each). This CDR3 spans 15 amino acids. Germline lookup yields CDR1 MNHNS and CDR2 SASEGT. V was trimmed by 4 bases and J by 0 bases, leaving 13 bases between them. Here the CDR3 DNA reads TGTGCCAGCAGTGGCGGGACATCGAGCTCCTACGAGCAGTACTTC. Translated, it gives CASSGGTSSSYEQYF.

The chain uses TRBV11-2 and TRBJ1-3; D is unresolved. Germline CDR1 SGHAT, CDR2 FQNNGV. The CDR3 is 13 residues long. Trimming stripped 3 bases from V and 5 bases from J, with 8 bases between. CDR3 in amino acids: CASSFRGRNTIYF. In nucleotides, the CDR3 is TGTGCCAGCAGCTTTCGCGGTAGAAACACCATATATTTT.

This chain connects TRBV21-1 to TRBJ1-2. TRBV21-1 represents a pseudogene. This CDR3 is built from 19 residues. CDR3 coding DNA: TGTGCCAGCAGCAACCTCCGGAAACTTGGGGAAGGAAAGAACTATGGCTACACCTTC. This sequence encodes CASSNLRKLGEGKNYGYTF.

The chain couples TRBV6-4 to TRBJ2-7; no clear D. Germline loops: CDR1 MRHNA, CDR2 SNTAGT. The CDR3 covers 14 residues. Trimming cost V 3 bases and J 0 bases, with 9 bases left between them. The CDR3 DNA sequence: TGTGCCAGCAGTGAGCAGCAAAGCTCCTACGAGCAGTACTTC. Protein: CASSEQQSSYEQYF.

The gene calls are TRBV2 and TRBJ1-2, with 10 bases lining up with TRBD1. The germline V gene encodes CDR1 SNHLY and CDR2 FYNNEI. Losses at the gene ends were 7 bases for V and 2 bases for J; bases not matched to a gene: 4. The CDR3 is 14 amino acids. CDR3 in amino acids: CASKGDRGNYGYTF. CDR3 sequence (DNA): TGTGCCAGCAAAGGGGACAGGGGCAACTATGGCTACACCTTC. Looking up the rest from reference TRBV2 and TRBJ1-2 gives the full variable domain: EPEVTQTPSHQVTQMGQEVILRCVPISNHLYFYWYRQILGQKVEFLVSFYNNEISEKSEIFDDQFSVERPDGSNFTLKIRSTKLEDSAMYFCASKGDRGNYGYTFGSGTRLTVV.

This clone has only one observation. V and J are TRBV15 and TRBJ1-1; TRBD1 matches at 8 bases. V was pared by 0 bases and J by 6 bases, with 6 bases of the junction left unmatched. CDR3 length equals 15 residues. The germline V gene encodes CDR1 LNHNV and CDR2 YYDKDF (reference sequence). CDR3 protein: CATSRDRADRAEAFF. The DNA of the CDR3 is TGTGCCACCAGCAGAGATCGCGCGGACAGGGCTGAAGCTTTCTTT.

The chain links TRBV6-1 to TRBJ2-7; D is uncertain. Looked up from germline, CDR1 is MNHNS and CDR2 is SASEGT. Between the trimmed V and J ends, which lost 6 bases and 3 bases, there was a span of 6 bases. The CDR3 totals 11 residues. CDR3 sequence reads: CASSLGYEQYF. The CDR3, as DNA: TGTGCCAGCAGCCTGGGCTACGAGCAGTACTTC.

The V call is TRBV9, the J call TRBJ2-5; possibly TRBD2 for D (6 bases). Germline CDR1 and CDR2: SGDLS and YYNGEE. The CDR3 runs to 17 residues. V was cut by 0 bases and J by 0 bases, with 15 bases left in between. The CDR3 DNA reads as TGTGCCAGCAGCGTAGCCGCCGGAGGGATTTACCAAGAGACCCAGTACTTC. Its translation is CASSVAAGGIYQETQYF.

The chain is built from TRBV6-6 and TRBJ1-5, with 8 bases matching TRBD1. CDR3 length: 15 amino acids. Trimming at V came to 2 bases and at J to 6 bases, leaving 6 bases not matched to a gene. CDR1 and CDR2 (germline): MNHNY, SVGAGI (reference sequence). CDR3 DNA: TGTGCCAGCAGTTACGAGGGACAGGAGGTTCAGCCCCAGCATTTT. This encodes CASSYEGQEVQPQHF.

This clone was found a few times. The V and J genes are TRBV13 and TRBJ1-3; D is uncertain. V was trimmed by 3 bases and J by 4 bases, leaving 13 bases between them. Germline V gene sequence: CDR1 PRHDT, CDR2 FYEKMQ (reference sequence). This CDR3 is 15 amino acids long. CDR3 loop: CASSLLGEPGNTIYF. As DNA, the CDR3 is TGTGCCAGCAGCTTGCTCGGTGAACCGGGAAACACCATATATTTT. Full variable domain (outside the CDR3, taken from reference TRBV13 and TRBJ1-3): AAGVIQSPRHLIKEKRETATLKCYPIPRHDTVYWYQQGPGQDPQFLISFYEKMQSDKGSIPDRFSAQQFSDYHSELNMSSLELGDSALYFCASSLLGEPGNTIYFGEGSWLTVV.

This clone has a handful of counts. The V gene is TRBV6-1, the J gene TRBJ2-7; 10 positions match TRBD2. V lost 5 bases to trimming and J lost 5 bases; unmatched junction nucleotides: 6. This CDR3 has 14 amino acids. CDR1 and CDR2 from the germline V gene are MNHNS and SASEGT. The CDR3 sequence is CASSPGLALNEQYF. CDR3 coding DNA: TGTGCCAGCAGTCCGGGACTAGCGCTTAACGAGCAGTACTTC.

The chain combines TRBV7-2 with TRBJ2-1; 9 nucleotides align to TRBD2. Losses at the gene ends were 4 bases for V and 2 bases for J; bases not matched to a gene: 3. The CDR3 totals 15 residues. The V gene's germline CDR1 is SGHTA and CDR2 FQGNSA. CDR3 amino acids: CASSSSGGPYNEQFF. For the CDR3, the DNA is TGTGCCAGCAGCTCAAGCGGGGGGCCCTACAATGAGCAGTTCTTC.